This T cell receptor (beta chain) was sequenced for a study of blood T cell repertoires in COVID-19. The authors' processing: For nucleated cells, counts were estimated from reference gene primer amplification. Libraries were prepared by immunoSEQ multiplex PCR; TCRdb keeps only in-frame clonotypes and omits some of them. V and J calls and clone size are as listed in that table; D and trimming were resolved from the DNA. The data hold 84,000 or so clones, with over 60% observed a single time. In germline, CDR1 is SNHLY, CDR2 FYNNEI. CDR3 length equals 14 residues. The ends were cut back, 6 bases at V and 4 bases at J, with 12 bases in the middle.

The gene calls are TRBV2 and TRBJ1-4; tentative D call: TRBD1 (5 bases). The sample consisted of peripheral blood. This TCR was recovered from a human donor in a cohort sampled during active COVID-19. The CDR3 protein is CASRPTEINEKLFF. The CDR3 coding sequence is TGTGCCAGCAGGCCGACAGAGATTAATGAAAAACTGTTTTTT.